One sample yielded the 6 T cell receptor beta chains listed below, sequenced in a study of T-cell reconstitution after alpha-beta-depleted transplantation in children. Preparation of the TCRbeta library involved a method that used unique molecular identifiers. TCRdb reprocessed the PCR reads with MiXCR, giving one entry per CDR3 protein. The table records 600,000 to 800,000 distinct CDR3 sequences, about an eighth of them present only once. The material sequenced was PBMCs, taken before TCRalphabeta/CD19-depleted stem cell transplant. These receptors came from a girl aged 2 to 10 with congenital amegakaryocytic thrombocytopenia, due to receive a stem cell transplant.

This clonotype was picked up a small number of times. This rearrangement joins TRBV12-3 or TRBV12-4 to TRBJ2-2, with 10 nucleotides matching TRBD1. V lost 9 bases to trimming and J lost 5 bases; unmatched junction nucleotides: 9. The CDR3 is 15 amino acids. In nucleotides, the CDR3 is TGTGCCAGTGGGATCGGGACAGGGGTTACCGGGGAGCTGTTTTTT. Its protein product is CASGIGTGVTGELFF.

This clonotype was detected many times. This chain connects TRBV12-3 or TRBV12-4 to TRBJ2-5; tentatively, D is TRBD1 (5 bases). V was shortened by 4 bases and J by 6 bases, with 9 bases between the two germline ends. The CDR3 totals 12 residues. CDR3 sequence (DNA): TGTGCCAGCAGTTCAGGGTTTCAGACCCAGTACTTC. It yields the protein CASSSGFQTQYF.

A single count supports this clonotype. The chain links TRBV29-1 to TRBJ1-1; D is unresolved. Germline values: CDR1 SQVTM, CDR2 ANQGSEA. The V end was cut by 2 bases, the J end by 2 bases, with 9 bases between. CDR3 length: 13 amino acids. The CDR3 coding sequence is TGCAGCGTTGAAATCAGAATAAACACTGAAGCTTTCTTT. Translating gives CSVEIRINTEAFF.

CDR3 in amino acids: CSADLRGLAGVWETQYF. CDR3 DNA sequence: TGCAGTGCCGACCTGAGGGGACTAGCGGGGGTATGGGAGACCCAGTACTTC. V usage is TRBV20-1 and J usage is TRBJ2-5; TRBD2 matches 14 bases. V lost 6 bases to trimming and J lost 5 bases; unmatched junction nucleotides: 14. Germline V gene sequence: CDR1 DFQATT, CDR2 SNEGSKA (reference sequence). This CDR3 comprises 17 residues.

This clonotype has ten or more counts. The genes are TRBV7-2 and TRBJ2-5; D unclear. The germline CDR1 and CDR2 sequences are SGHTA and FQGNSA. CDR3 length: 12 residues. V was pared by 4 bases and J by 5 bases, with 8 bases between. The CDR3 here is CASSYFGETQYF. CDR3 DNA sequence: TGTGCCAGCAGCTACTTCGGGGAGACCCAGTACTTC.

Many counts were recorded for this clonotype. This chain uses TRBV29-1 with TRBJ2-5, with 8 bases identical to TRBD1. V dropped 7 bases and J dropped 2; count of bases not matched to a gene: 6. CDR1 is SQVTM, CDR2 ANQGSEA, per germline. This CDR3 region has 13 residues. CDR3 protein: CSAEGDRQETQYF. The CDR3 region has the DNA TGCAGCGCCGAGGGGGACAGGCAAGAGACCCAGTACTTC.